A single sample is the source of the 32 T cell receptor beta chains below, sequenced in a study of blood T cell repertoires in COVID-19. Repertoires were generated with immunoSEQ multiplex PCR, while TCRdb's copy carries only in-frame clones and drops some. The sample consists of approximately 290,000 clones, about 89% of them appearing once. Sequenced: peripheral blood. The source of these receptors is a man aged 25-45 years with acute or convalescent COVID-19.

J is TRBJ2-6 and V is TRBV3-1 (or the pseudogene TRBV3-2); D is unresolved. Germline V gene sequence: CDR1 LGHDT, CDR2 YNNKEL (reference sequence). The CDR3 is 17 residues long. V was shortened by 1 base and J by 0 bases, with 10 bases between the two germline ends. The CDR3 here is CASSQGAATSGANVLTF. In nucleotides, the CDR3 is TGTGCCAGCAGCCAAGGGGCAGCTACCTCTGGGGCCAACGTCCTGACTTTC.

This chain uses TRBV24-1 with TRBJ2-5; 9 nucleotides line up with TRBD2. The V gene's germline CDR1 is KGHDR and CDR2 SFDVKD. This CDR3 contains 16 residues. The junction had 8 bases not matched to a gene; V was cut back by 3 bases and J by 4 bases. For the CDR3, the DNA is TGTGCCACCAGTGATCCCCTGCGGGGGGGCAGAGAGACCCAGTACTTC. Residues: CATSDPLRGGRETQYF.

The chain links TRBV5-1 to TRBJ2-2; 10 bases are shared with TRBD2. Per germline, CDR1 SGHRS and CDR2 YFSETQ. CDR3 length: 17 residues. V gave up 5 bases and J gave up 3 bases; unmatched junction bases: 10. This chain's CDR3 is CASRGLAGDGDTGELFF. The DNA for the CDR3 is TGCGCCAGCAGGGGGCTAGCGGGAGATGGGGACACCGGGGAGCTGTTTTTT.

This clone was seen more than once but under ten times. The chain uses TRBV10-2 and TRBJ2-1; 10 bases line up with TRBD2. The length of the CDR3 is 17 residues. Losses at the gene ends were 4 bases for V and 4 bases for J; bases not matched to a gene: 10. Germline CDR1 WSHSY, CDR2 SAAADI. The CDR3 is CASSGASGGQLYNEQFF. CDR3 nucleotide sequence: TGCGCCAGCAGTGGTGCTAGCGGGGGCCAGTTATACAATGAGCAGTTCTTC.

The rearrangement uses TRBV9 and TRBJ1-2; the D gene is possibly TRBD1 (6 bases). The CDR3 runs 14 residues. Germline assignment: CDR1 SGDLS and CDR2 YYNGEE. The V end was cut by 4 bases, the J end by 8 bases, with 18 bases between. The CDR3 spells CASSTRAGEKGYTF. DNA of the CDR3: TGTGCCAGCAGCACCCGGGCAGGGGAAAAGGGCTACACCTTC.

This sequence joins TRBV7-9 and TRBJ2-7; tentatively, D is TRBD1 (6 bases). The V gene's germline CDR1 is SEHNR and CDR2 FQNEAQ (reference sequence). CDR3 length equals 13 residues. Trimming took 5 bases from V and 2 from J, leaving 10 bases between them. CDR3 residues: CASSLDSTYEQYF. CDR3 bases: TGTGCCAGCAGCCTGGACAGTACCTACGAGCAGTACTTC.

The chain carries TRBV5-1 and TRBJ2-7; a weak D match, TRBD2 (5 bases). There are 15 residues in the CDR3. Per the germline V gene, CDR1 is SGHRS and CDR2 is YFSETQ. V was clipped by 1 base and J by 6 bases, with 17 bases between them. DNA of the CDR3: TGCGCCAGCAGCTTGTCCGCAGCGATGCGGGTCGAGCAGTACTTC. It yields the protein CASSLSAAMRVEQYF.

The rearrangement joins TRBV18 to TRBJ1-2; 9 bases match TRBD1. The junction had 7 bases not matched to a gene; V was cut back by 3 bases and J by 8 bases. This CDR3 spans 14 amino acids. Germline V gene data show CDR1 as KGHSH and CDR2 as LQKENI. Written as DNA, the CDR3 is TGTGCCAGCTCACCCATTGACAGGGGGAACGGCTACACCTTC. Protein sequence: CASSPIDRGNGYTF.

The CDR3 is CATSNLYAAREAGNTIYF. The CDR3 bases are TGTGCCACCAGCAACCTTTATGCGGCTAGAGAGGCTGGAAACACCATATATTTT. This sequence joins TRBV24-1 and TRBJ1-3; D uncertain. Germline V gene lookup returns CDR1 KGHDR and CDR2 SFDVKD. With 7 bases removed from V and 2 bases from J, the gap between germline ends came to 23 bases. The CDR3 sequence is 18 residues long.

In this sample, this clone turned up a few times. CDR3 DNA sequence: TGTGCCAGCAGCTTAGAGCCCACAGGGGACACTGAAGCTTTCTTT. It specifies CASSLEPTGDTEAFF. This chain connects TRBV5-5 to TRBJ1-1; TRBD1 matches at 7 bases. Per the germline V gene, CDR1 is SGHKS and CDR2 is YYEKEE (reference sequence). The J segment lost 3 bases and the V segment lost 2 bases, leaving 7 bases of the junction unmatched. This CDR3 is built from 15 residues.

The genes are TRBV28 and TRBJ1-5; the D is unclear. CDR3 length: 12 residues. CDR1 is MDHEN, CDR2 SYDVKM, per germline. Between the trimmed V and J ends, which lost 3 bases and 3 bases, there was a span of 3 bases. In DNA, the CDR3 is TGTGCCAGCAGTTTCCTCAATCAGCCCCAGCATTTT. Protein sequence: CASSFLNQPQHF.

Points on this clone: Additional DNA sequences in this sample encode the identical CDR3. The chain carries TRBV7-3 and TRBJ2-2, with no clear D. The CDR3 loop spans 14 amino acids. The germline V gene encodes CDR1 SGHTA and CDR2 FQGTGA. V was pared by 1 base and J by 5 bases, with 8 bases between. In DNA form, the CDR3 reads TGTGCCAGCAGCTTAAGTTCGGGTACCGGGGAGCTGTTTTTT. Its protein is CASSLSSGTGELFF.

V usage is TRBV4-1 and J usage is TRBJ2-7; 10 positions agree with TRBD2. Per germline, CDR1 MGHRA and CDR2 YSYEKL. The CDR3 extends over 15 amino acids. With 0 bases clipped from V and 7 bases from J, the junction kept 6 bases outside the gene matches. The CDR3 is CASSQDLAGAREQYF. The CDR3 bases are TGCGCCAGCAGCCAAGATCTAGCGGGGGCCAGGGAGCAGTACTTC.

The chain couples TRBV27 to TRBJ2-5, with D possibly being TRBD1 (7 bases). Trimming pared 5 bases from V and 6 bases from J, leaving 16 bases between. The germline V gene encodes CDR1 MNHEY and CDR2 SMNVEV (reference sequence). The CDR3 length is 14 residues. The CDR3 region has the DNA TGTGCCAGCAGTCCCCAGGGGGGCGGCAAGACCCAGTACTTC. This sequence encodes CASSPQGGGKTQYF.

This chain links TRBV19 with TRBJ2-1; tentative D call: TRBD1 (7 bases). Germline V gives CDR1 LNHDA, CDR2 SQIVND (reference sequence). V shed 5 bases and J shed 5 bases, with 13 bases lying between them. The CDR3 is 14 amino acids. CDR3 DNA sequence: TGTGCCAGTAGTTTGCAGGGGGGTCACAATGAGCAGTTCTTC. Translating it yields CASSLQGGHNEQFF. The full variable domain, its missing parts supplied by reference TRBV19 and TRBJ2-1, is DGGITQSPKYLFRKEGQNVTLSCEQNLNHDAMYWYRQDPGQGLRLIYYSQIVNDFQKGDIAEGYSVSREKKESFPLTVTSAQKNPTAFYLCASSLQGGHNEQFFGPGTRLTVL.

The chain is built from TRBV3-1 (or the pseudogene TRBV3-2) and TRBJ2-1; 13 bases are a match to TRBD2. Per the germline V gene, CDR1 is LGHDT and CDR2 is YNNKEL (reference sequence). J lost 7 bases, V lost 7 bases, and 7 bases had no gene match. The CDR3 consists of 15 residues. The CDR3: CASTLLAGGPNEQFF. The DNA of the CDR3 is TGTGCCAGCACCCTACTAGCGGGAGGGCCGAATGAGCAGTTCTTC.

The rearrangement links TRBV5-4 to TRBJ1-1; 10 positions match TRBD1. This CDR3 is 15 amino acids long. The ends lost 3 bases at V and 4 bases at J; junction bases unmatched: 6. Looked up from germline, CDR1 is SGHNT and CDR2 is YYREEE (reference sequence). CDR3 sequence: CASSSNRDRGTEAFF. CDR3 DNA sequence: TGTGCCAGCAGCTCAAACCGGGACAGGGGCACTGAAGCTTTCTTT.

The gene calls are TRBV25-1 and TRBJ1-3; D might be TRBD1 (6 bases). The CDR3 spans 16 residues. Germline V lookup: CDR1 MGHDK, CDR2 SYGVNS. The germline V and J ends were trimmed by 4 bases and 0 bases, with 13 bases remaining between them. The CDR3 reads CASSVGHPGSGNTIYF. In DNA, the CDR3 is TGTGCCAGCAGTGTGGGACATCCGGGCTCTGGAAACACCATATATTTT.

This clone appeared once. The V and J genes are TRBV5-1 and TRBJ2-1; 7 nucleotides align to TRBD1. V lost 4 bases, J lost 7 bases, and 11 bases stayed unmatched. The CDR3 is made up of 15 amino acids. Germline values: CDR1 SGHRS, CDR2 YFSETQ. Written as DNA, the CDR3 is TGCGCCAGCAGCCCTGGGACAGCCAGGGGAAATGAGCAGTTCTTC. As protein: CASSPGTARGNEQFF.

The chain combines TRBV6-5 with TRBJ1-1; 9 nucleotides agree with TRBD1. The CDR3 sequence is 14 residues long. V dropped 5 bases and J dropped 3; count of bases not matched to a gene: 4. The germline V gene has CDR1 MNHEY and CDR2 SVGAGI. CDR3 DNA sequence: TGTGCCAGCAGTCAGAGACAGGGGGACACTGAAGCTTTCTTT. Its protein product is CASSQRQGDTEAFF.

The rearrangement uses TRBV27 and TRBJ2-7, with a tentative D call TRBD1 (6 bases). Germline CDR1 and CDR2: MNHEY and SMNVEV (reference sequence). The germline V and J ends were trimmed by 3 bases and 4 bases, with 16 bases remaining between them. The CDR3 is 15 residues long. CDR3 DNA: TGTGCCAGCAGTTTCCAGACAGGTGTGGTATACGAGCAGTACTTC. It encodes CASSFQTGVVYEQYF.

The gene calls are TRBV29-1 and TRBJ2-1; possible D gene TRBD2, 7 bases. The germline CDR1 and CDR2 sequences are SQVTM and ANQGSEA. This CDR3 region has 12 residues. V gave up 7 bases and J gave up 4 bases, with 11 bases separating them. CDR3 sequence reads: CSGGGAYNEQFF. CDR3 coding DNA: TGCAGCGGAGGGGGGGCGTACAATGAGCAGTTCTTC.

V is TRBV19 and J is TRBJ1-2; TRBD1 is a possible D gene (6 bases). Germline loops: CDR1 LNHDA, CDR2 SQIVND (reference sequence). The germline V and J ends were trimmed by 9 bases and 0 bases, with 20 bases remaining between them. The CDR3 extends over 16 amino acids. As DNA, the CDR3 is TGTGCCAGCTACGCCAGGGGCTACCCTTCTAACTATGGCTACACCTTC. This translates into CASYARGYPSNYGYTF.

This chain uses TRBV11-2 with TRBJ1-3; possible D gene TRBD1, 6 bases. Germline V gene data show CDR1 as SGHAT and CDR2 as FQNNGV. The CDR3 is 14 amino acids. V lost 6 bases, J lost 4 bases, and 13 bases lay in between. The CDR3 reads CASSPQGSGNTIYF. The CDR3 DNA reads TGTGCCAGCAGTCCACAGGGATCAGGAAACACCATATATTTT.

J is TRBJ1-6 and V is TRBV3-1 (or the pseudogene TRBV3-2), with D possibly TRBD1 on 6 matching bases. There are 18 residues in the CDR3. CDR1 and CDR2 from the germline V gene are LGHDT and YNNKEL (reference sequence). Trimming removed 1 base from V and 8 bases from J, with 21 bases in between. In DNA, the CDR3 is TGTGCCAGCAGCCAAGCCCCTTTCTTGACAGGAGCCTATTCACCCCTCCACTTT. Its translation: CASSQAPFLTGAYSPLHF.

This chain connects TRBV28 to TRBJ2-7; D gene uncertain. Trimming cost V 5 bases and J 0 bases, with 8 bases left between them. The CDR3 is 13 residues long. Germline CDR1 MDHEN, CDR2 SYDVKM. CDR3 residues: CASSPSSSYEQYF. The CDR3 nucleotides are TGTGCCAGCAGTCCGAGCTCCTCCTACGAGCAGTACTTC.

The CDR3 reads CASTDSGGNQPQHF. The CDR3 nucleotides read TGTGCCAGCACGGACAGCGGGGGTAATCAGCCCCAGCATTTT. The J gene is TRBJ1-5, the V gene TRBV6-5; TRBD1 is a possible D gene (6 bases). Per germline, CDR1 MNHEY and CDR2 SVGAGI. The germline V and J ends were trimmed by 7 bases and 4 bases, with 14 bases remaining between them. CDR3 length: 14 residues.

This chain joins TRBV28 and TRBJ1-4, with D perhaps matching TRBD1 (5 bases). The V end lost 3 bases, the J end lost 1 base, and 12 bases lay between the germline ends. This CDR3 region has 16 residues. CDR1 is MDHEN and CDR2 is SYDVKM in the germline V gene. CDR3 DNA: TGTGCCAGCAGTTTTGAGATGGGGCGAACTAATGAAAAACTGTTTTTT. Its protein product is CASSFEMGRTNEKLFF.

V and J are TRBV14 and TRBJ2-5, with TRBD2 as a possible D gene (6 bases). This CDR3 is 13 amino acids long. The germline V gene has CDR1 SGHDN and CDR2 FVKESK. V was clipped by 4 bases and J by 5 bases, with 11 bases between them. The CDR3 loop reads CASSPGVRETQYF. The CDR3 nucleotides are TGTGCCAGCAGCCCGGGGGTTCGGGAGACCCAGTACTTC. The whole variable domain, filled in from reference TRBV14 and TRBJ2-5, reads EAGVTQFPSHSVIEKGQTVTLRCDPISGHDNLYWYRRVMGKEIKFLLHFVKESKQDESGMPNNRFLAERTGGTYSTLKVQPAELEDSGVYFCASSPGVRETQYFGPGTRLLVL.

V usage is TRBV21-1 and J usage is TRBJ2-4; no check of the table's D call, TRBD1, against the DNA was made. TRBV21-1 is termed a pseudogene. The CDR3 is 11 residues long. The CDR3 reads CASSNLTGPYF. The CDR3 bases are TGTGCCAGCAGCAACCTGACAGGGCCGTACTTC.

Here the CDR3 reads CASTADRGYQPQHF. The CDR3 DNA follows: TGTGCCAGTACGGCCGACAGGGGATATCAGCCCCAGCATTTT. The chain recombines TRBV19 with TRBJ1-5; 8 bases agree with TRBD1. Germline assignment: CDR1 LNHDA and CDR2 SQIVND (reference sequence). The CDR3 totals 14 residues. Trimming took 7 bases from V and 5 from J; bases not matched to a gene: 7. Looking up the rest from reference TRBV19 and TRBJ1-5 gives the full variable domain: DGGITQSPKYLFRKEGQNVTLSCEQNLNHDAMYWYRQDPGQGLRLIYYSQIVNDFQKGDIAEGYSVSREKKESFPLTVTSAQKNPTAFYLCASTADRGYQPQHFGDGTRLSIL.

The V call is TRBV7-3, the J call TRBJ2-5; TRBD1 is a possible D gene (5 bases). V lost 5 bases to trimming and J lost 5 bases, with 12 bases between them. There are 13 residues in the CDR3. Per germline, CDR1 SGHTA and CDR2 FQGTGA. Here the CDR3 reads CASSLQGFETQYF. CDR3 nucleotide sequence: TGTGCCAGCAGCCTTCAGGGTTTCGAGACCCAGTACTTC.